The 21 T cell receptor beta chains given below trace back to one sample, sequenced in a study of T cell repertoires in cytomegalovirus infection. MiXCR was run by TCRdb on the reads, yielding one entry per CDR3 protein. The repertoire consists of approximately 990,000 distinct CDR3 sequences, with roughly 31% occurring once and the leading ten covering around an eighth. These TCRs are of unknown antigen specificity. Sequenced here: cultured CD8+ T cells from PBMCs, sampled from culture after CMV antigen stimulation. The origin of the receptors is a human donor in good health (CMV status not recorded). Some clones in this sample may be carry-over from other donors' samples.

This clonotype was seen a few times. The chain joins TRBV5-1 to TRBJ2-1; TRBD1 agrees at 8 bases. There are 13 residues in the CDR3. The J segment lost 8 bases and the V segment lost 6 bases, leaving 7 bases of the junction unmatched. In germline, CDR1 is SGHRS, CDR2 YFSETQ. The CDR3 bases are TGCGCCAGCACGTGGACAGGGTATCATGAGCAGTTCTTC. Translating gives CASTWTGYHEQFF.

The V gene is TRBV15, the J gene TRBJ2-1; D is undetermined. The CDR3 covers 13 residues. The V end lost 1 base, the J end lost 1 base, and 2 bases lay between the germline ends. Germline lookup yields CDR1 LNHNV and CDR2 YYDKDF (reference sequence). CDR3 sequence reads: CATSRGSYNEQFF. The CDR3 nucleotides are TGTGCCACCAGCAGAGGTTCCTACAATGAGCAGTTCTTC.

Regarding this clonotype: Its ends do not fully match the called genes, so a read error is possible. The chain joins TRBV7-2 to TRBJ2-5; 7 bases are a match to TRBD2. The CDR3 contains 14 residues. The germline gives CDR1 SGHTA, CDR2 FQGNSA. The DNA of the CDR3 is TGTGCCAGCAGCTTGGGGTTGGCGGGGGAGACCAAGTACTTC. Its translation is CASSLGLAGETKYF. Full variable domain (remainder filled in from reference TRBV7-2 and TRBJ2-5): GAGVSQSPSNKVTEKGKDVELRCDPISGHTALYWYRQSLGQGLEFLIYFQGNSAPDKSGLPSDRFSAERTGGSVSTLTIQRTQQEDSAVYLCASSLGLAGETKYFGPGTRLLVL.

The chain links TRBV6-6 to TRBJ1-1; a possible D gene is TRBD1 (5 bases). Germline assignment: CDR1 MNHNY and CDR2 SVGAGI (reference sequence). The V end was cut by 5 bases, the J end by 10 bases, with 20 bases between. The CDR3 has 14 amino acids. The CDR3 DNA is TGTGCCAGCAGTACCCCGGGCAGGGATGAGTTAGCTTTCTTT. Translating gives CASSTPGRDELAFF.

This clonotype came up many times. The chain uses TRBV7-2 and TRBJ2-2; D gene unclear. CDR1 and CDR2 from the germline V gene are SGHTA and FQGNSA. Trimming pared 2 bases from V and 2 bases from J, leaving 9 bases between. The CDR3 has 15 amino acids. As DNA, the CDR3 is TGTGCCAGCAGCTTATTTTATAGCAACACCGGGGAGCTGTTTTTT. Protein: CASSLFYSNTGELFF.

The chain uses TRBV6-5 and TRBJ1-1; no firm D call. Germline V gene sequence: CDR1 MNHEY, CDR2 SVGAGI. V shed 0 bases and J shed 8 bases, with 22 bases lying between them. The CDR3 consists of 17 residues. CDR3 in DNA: TGTGCCAGCAGTTACTCGATTGTTTATGTACAAAGGATAGAAGCTTTCTTT. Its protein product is CASSYSIVYVQRIEAFF.

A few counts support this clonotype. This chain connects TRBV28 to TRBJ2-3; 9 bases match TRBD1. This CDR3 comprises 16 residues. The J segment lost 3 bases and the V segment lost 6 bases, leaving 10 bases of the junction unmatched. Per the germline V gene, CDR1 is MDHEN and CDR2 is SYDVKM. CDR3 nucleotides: TGTGCCAGCAGCCCCTCAGGGACAGGGATTACAGATACGCAGTATTTT. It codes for CASSPSGTGITDTQYF. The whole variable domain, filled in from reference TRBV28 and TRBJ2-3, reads DVKVTQSSRYLVKRTGEKVFLECVQDMDHENMFWYRQDPGLGLRLIYFSYDVKMKEKGDIPEGYSVSREKKERFSLILESASTNQTSMYLCASSPSGTGITDTQYFGPGTRLTVL.

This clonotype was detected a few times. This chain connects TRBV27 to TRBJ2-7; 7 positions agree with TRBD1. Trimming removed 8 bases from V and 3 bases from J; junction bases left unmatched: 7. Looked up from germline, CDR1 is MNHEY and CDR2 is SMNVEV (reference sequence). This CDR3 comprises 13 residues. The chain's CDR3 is CASSPTGVYEQYV. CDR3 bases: TGTGCCAGCTCCCCAACAGGGGTCTACGAGCAGTACGTC.

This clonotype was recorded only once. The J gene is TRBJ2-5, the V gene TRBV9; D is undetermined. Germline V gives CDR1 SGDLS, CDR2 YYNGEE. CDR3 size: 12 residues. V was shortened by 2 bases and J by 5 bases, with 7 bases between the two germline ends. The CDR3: CASSVTGETQYF. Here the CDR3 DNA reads TGTGCCAGCAGCGTCACTGGGGAGACCCAGTACTTC.

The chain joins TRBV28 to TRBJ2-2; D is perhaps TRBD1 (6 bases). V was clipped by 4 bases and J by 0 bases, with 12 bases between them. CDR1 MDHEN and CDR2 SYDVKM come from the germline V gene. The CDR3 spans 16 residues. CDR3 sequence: CASSSPGTSNTGELFF. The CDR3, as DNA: TGTGCCAGCAGTTCACCCGGGACATCGAACACCGGGGAGCTGTTTTTT.

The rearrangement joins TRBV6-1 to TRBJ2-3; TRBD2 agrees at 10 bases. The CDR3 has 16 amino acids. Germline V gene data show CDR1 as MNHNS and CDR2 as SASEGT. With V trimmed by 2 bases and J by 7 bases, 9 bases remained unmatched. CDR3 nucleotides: TGTGCCAGCAGTGAACTAGCGGGGGCCCTAAGTCATACGCAGTATTTT. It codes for CASSELAGALSHTQYF.

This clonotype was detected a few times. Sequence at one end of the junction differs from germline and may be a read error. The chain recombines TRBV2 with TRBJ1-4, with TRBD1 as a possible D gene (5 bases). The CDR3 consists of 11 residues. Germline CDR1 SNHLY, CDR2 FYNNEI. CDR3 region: CASSGMDTDCF. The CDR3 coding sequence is TGTGCCAGCAGTGGGATGGACACGGATTGTTTT. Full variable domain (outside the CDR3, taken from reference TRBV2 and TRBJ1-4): EPEVTQTPSHQVTQMGQEVILRCVPISNHLYFYWYRQILGQKVEFLVSFYNNEISEKSEIFDDQFSVERPDGSNFTLKIRSTKLEDSAMYFCASSGMDTDCFGSGTQLSVL.

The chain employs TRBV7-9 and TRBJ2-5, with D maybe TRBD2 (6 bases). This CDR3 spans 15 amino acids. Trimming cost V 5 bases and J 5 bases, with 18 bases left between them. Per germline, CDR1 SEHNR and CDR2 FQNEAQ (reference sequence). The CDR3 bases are TGTGCCAGCAGCGGGACCCTGGCGGAGGGGGAGACCCAGTACTTC. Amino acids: CASSGTLAEGETQYF.

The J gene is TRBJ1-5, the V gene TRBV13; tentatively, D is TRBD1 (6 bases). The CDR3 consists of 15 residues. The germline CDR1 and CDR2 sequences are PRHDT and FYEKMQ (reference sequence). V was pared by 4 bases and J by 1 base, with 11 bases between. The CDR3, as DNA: TGTGCCAGCAGCTCCGGGACAAGAAGCAATCAGCCCCAGCATTTT. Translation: CASSSGTRSNQPQHF.

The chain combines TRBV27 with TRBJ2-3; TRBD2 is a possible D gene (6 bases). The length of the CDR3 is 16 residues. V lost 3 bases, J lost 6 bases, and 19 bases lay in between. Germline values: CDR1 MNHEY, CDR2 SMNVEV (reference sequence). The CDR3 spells CASSFGGTLNLDTQYF. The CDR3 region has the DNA TGTGCCAGCAGTTTTGGAGGGACCCTCAACCTCGATACGCAGTATTTT.

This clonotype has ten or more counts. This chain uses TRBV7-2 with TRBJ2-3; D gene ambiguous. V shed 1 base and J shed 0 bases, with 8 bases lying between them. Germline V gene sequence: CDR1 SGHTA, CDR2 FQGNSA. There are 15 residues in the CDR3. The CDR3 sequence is CASSLDVRSTDTQYF. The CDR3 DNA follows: TGTGCCAGCAGCTTAGATGTACGGAGCACAGATACGCAGTATTTT.

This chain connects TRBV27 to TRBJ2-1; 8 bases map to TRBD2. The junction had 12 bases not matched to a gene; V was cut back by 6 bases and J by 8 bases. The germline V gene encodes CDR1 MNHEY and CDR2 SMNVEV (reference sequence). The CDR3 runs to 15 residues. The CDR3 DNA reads TGTGCCAGCAGCCTCCCCAGCGGGGGCCAGCATGAGCAGTTCTTC. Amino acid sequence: CASSLPSGGQHEQFF.

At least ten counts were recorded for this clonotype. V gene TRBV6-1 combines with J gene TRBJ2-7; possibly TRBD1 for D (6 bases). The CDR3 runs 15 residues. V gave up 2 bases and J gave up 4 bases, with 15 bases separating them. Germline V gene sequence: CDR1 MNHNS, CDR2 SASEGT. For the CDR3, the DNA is TGTGCCAGCAGTGAAACGGGCAGGGGAAAGTACGAGCAGTACTTC. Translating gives CASSETGRGKYEQYF.

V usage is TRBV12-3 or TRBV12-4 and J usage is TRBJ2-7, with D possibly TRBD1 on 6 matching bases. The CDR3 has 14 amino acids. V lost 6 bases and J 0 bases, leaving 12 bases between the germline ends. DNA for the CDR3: TGTGCCAGCAGGTGGGGGCCCCCCTCCTACGAGCAGTACTTC. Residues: CASRWGPPSYEQYF.

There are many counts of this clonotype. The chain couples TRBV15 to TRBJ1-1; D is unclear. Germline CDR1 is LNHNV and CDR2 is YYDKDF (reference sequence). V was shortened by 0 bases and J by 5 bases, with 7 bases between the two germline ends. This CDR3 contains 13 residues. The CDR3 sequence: CATSRDPTTEAFF. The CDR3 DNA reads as TGTGCCACCAGCAGAGATCCAACGACTGAAGCTTTCTTT.

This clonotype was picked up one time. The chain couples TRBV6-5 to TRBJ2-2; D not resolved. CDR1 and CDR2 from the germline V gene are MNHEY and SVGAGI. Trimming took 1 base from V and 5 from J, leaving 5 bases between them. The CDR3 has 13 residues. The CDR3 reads CASSYLSTGELFF. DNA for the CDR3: TGTGCCAGCAGTTACTTAAGTACCGGGGAGCTGTTTTTT.